Included here is one TCR beta chain sequence, with context. TCRdb's table, derived via immunoSEQ multiplex PCR, lists solely in-frame clones and lacks some. The sample has 35,000 to 55,000 clones, roughly 82% seen once. Looked up from germline, CDR1 is SGHTA and CDR2 is FQGTGA. Trimming shortened V by 0 bases and J by 2 bases, and 9 bases separated the two germline ends. CDR3 length: 15 residues. The sample comes from a study of OX40 agonist ivuxolimab in advanced cancers. The receptor was isolated from an adult with an advanced solid tumor such as melanoma, head and neck, liver or kidney cancer. This material consisted of CD4+ or CD8+ T cells sorted from blood, taken in a trial of the OX40 agonist ivuxolimab. This chain uses TRBV7-3 with TRBJ2-3; D may be TRBD2 (5 bases). In nucleotides, the CDR3 is TGTGCCAGCAGCTTAACGAGGGCTACCACAGATACGCAGTATTTT. Its translation is CASSLTRATTDTQYF.